A single sample gave rise to the 10 T cell receptor beta chains below, sequenced in a study of cytomegalovirus exposure and HLA in healthy donors. The primer mix had 60 Vbeta and 13 Jbeta primers. Profiled with immunoSEQ multiplex PCR; TCRdb holds only in-frame clones, not every one. The sample lists about 160,000 clones, about 72% seen once, with more than 2% in the top ten. Sequencing was carried out using PBMCs. The receptors here all came from a middle-aged man in good health and CMV-seropositive.

The CDR3: CASTTDTTGEKLFF. DNA of the CDR3: TGTGCCAGCACCACGGACACAACAGGAGAAAAACTGTTTTTT. J is TRBJ1-4 and V is TRBV2; perhaps TRBD1 as D (5 bases). V lost 7 bases to trimming and J lost 8 bases, with 17 bases between them. This CDR3 is 14 amino acids long. Germline values: CDR1 SNHLY, CDR2 FYNNEI.

With respect to this clone: The same CDR3 can be traced to other DNA sequences in this sample. CDR3 coding DNA: TGTGCCAGCAGCTGGGGGCCAGGGGGCACTGAAGCTTTCTTT. This codes for CASSWGPGGTEAFF. The gene calls are TRBV5-6 and TRBJ1-1; 7 bases are a match to TRBD1. CDR3 length: 14 amino acids. The germline CDR1 and CDR2 sequences are SGHDT and YYEEEE. After removal of 3 bases from V and 4 bases from J, the junction contained 6 bases not matched to a gene.

The chain is built from TRBV11-3 and TRBJ1-1, with 8 bases matching TRBD1. Per germline, CDR1 SGHNT and CDR2 YENEEA. With V trimmed by 2 bases and J by 5 bases, 13 bases remained unmatched. The CDR3 extends over 17 amino acids. Here the CDR3 DNA reads TGTGCCAGCAGCTTATATACCCGACAGGGGTTGGGTACTGAAGCTTTCTTT. Amino acids: CASSLYTRQGLGTEAFF.

This chain uses TRBV30 with TRBJ2-3; 13 bases are shared with TRBD2. The CDR3 totals 16 residues. Looked up from germline, CDR1 is GTSNPN and CDR2 is SVGIG (reference sequence). V was pared by 0 bases and J by 6 bases, with 6 bases of the junction left unmatched. CDR3 sequence: CAWSVLGLAGQDTQYF. The CDR3 region has the DNA TGTGCCTGGAGTGTATTGGGACTAGCGGGGCAGGATACGCAGTATTTT.

The chain joins TRBV5-5 to TRBJ2-7; 7 nucleotides line up with TRBD1. CDR1 is SGHKS, CDR2 YYEKEE, per germline (reference sequence). Trimming took 4 bases from V and 5 from J; bases not matched to a gene: 12. The CDR3 contains 15 residues. CDR3 residues: CASSHGTDLLHEQYF. The CDR3 nucleotides read TGTGCCAGCAGCCATGGGACAGATCTTCTCCACGAGCAGTACTTC.

This chain uses TRBV10-3 with TRBJ1-4; TRBD1 agrees at 7 bases. Per the germline V gene, CDR1 is ENHRY and CDR2 is SYGVKD. Losses at the gene ends were 4 bases for V and 0 bases for J; bases not matched to a gene: 8. The length of the CDR3 is 17 residues. For the CDR3, the DNA is TGTGCCATCAGTGCAGGACAGGCTGATTCAACTAATGAAAAACTGTTTTTT. It translates to CAISAGQADSTNEKLFF.

The chain employs TRBV7-3 and TRBJ1-1, with TRBD1 matching over 8 bases. This CDR3 contains 18 residues. V shed 5 bases, J shed 4 bases, and the junction held 18 bases outside the gene matches. The germline gives CDR1 SGHTA, CDR2 FQGTGA. For the CDR3, the DNA is TGTGCCAGCAGCCCCGATCCGGACAGGGCAAAAGGGGGCACTGAAGCTTTCTTT. Translation: CASSPDPDRAKGGTEAFF.

The chain links TRBV10-3 to TRBJ1-1; D unclear. Germline CDR1 ENHRY, CDR2 SYGVKD. This CDR3 has 15 amino acids. Trimming stripped 0 bases from V and 0 bases from J, with 8 bases between. Here the CDR3 DNA reads TGTGCCATCAGTGAGTCGTACAGCATGAACACTGAAGCTTTCTTT. Its protein product is CAISESYSMNTEAFF.

The CDR3 sequence is CASRWTGIDYGYTF. The DNA for the CDR3 is TGTGCCAGCAGATGGACAGGTATTGACTATGGCTACACCTTC. The chain has TRBV6-6 and TRBJ1-2, with 7 bases matching TRBD1. CDR1 is MNHNY, CDR2 SVGAGI, per germline (reference sequence). The CDR3 spans 14 residues. With V trimmed by 6 bases and J by 3 bases, 7 bases remained unmatched.

As concerns this clone: The junction differs from germline at one of its ends, possibly a read error. The rearrangement uses TRBV18 and TRBJ2-5, with 11 bases aligning to TRBD1. Germline V gives CDR1 KGHSH, CDR2 LQKENI. The length of the CDR3 is 16 residues. CDR3 DNA: TGTGCCAGCTCACTAGCTTGGACAGGGGGCGAAGAGACCCAATACTTC. Its translation: CASSLAWTGGEETQYF.